The source of this T cell receptor beta chain is a study of identical twins. CDR3 size: 15 residues. Trimming took 4 bases from V and 6 from J, leaving 16 bases between them. This clonotype came up many times. Its antigen is unidentified. TCRdb analysed the 5' RACE reads with MiXCR anew, one entry per CDR3 protein. The sample includes over 200,000 distinct CDR3 sequences, around 10% of them seen just once. Study results and caveats: The study found excess low generation probability among twin-shared out-of-frame alpha sequences.

The sequencing sample was made of memory (CD45RO+) T cells sorted from blood. This clonotype was obtained from a woman between 18 and 29 years old in good health. The chain uses TRBV12-3 or TRBV12-4 and TRBJ2-1; D may be TRBD2 (7 bases). The CDR3 loop reads CASSSYSRGLNEQFF. The CDR3 region has the DNA TGTGCCAGCAGTTCCTACTCGCGGGGGCTCAATGAGCAGTTCTTC.